One and the same sample provided the 17 T cell receptor beta chains below, sequenced in a study of response to subunit inactivated influenza vaccine. Via MiXCR, TCRdb re-called the RT-PCR reads, giving one row per CDR3 protein. The sample holds more than 400,000 distinct CDR3 sequences, roughly 9.8% seen once. The material sequenced was PBMCs from blood, taken 40 to 50 days after vaccination. Receptor source: a man over 45 who received an inactivated influenza vaccine.

The chain carries TRBV5-1 and TRBJ2-5, with 7 bases identical to TRBD2. V lost 4 bases and J lost 4; bases outside the gene matches: 7. CDR1 and CDR2 (germline): SGHRS, YFSETQ. The CDR3 is 14 residues long. The CDR3: CASSAGRSGETQYF. Written as DNA, the CDR3 is TGCGCCAGCAGCGCCGGGAGGTCTGGAGAGACCCAGTACTTC.

There are a few counts of this clonotype. CDR3 nucleotides: TGTGCCAGCAGCTTAGCGGGGACAGGGGGCCTGTATTTT. Translation: CASSLAGTGGLYF. The chain is built from TRBV7-2 and TRBJ2-3, with 12 bases lining up with TRBD1. The CDR3 is 13 amino acids. CDR1 is SGHTA and CDR2 is FQGNSA in the germline V gene. V lost 0 bases, J lost 14 bases, and 3 bases stayed unmatched.

The chain recombines TRBV7-9 with TRBJ1-2; 7 bases are shared with TRBD1. CDR3 length equals 13 residues. CDR1 is SEHNR, CDR2 FQNEAQ, per germline (reference sequence). V shed 5 bases, J shed 7 bases, and the junction held 7 bases outside the gene matches. CDR3 sequence reads: CASSARGDVGYTF. In DNA form, the CDR3 reads TGTGCCAGCAGCGCCAGGGGGGACGTTGGCTACACCTTC.

This clonotype appeared a few times. One end of the junction does not line up with germline, which may come from a read error. This chain joins TRBV20-1 and TRBJ2-7; tentative D call: TRBD1 (6 bases). Germline values: CDR1 DFQATT, CDR2 SNEGSKA (reference sequence). The length of the CDR3 is 16 residues. The CDR3 region has the DNA TGCTGTGCTAGAGACCCTATGCTGGGGGCCTCCTACGAGCAGTACTTC. Translation gives CCARDPMLGASYEQYF.

This clonotype was detected a few times. The chain couples TRBV4-1 to TRBJ1-1; D might be TRBD1 (6 bases). CDR1 is MGHRA and CDR2 is YSYEKL in the germline V gene. V lost 4 bases to trimming and J lost 1 base, with 13 bases between them. The CDR3 runs 15 residues. In DNA, the CDR3 is TGCGCCAGCAGCCGCGCCGGACAGCAGAACACTGAAGCTTTCTTT. This sequence encodes CASSRAGQQNTEAFF.

This clonotype was seen more than once but under ten times. J is TRBJ2-1 and V is TRBV5-6, with D perhaps matching TRBD2 (5 bases). Trimming stripped 0 bases from V and 10 bases from J, with 11 bases between. The CDR3 has 13 amino acids. Germline lookup yields CDR1 SGHDT and CDR2 YYEEEE. The DNA for the CDR3 is TGTGCCAGCAGCTTGGGGACTCCGGGGGAGCAGTTCTTC. It specifies CASSLGTPGEQFF.

This clonotype was recorded at least ten times. CDR3 in amino acids: CASSSGLHTDTQYF. The CDR3 DNA is TGTGCCAGCAGCTCGGGACTACACACAGATACGCAGTATTTT. The V call is TRBV7-2, the J call TRBJ2-3, with 7 bases identical to TRBD2. With V trimmed by 4 bases and J by 2 bases, 3 bases remained unmatched. The CDR3 spans 14 residues. Per the germline V gene, CDR1 is SGHTA and CDR2 is FQGNSA.

This rearrangement joins TRBV7-9 to TRBJ2-5; 7 bases agree with TRBD1. Germline loops: CDR1 SEHNR, CDR2 FQNEAQ (reference sequence). After removal of 5 bases from V and 5 bases from J, the junction contained 11 bases not matched to a gene. The CDR3 spans 15 residues. The CDR3 spells CASSEQGYALETQYF. CDR3 nucleotide sequence: TGTGCCAGCAGCGAACAGGGGTATGCGCTTGAGACCCAGTACTTC.

This clonotype was picked up a small number of times. The chain employs TRBV20-1 and TRBJ2-5, with 7 bases identical to TRBD2. CDR3 size: 14 residues. V shed 6 bases, J shed 1 base, and the junction held 8 bases outside the gene matches. CDR1 is DFQATT and CDR2 is SNEGSKA in the germline V gene (reference sequence). CDR3 in amino acids: CSARTGTTQETQYF. The CDR3 DNA reads TGCAGTGCCAGGACCGGGACTACCCAAGAGACCCAGTACTTC.

This clonotype showed up just a few times. The V call is TRBV29-1, the J call TRBJ1-2; the match to TRBD1 covers 7 bases. Germline lookup yields CDR1 SQVTM and CDR2 ANQGSEA. The CDR3 runs to 15 residues. V trimming: 6 bases; J trimming: 0 bases; junction bases outside the gene matches: 10. As DNA, the CDR3 is TGCAGCGTGACGGGACAGCCCATTGCTAACTATGGCTACACCTTC. Protein: CSVTGQPIANYGYTF.

This clonotype is a singleton in its sample. The genes are TRBV12-3 or TRBV12-4 and TRBJ2-7; 10 bases agree with TRBD1. This CDR3 has 15 residues. The V and J ends lost 5 bases and 2 bases, in that order; junction bases with no gene match: 6. CDR3 residues: CASSRTTGGPYEQYF. In DNA form, the CDR3 reads TGTGCCAGCAGTAGGACGACAGGGGGCCCCTACGAGCAGTACTTC.

This clonotype was recorded many times. The chain uses TRBV4-2 and TRBJ2-7; 15 positions match TRBD2. Germline V gene sequence: CDR1 LGHNA, CDR2 YNFKEQ. J lost 2 bases, V lost 4 bases, and 6 bases had no gene match. The CDR3 has 17 residues. CDR3 sequence (DNA): TGTGCCAGCAGCCTGGGACTAGCGGGAGGCTCGCCCTACGAGCAGTACTTC. Amino acid sequence: CASSLGLAGGSPYEQYF.

This clonotype was seen just once. The chain recombines TRBV20-1 with TRBJ2-6; 7 positions agree with TRBD2. Germline V gene sequence: CDR1 DFQATT, CDR2 SNEGSKA (reference sequence). The V and J ends lost 6 bases and 2 bases, in that order; junction bases with no gene match: 4. CDR3 length: 14 residues. DNA of the CDR3: TGCAGTGCAAACCGGGGGGCTGGGGCCAACGTCCTGACTTTC. This sequence encodes CSANRGAGANVLTF.

Turning to this clonotype: Being one base from a much bigger clone, this may be a read error. The V call is TRBV5-1, the J call TRBJ2-7; D unclear. The CDR3 covers 11 residues. The germline gives CDR1 SGHRS, CDR2 YFSETQ. Trimming took off 7 bases at V and 5 bases at J, with 10 bases between the two ends. The CDR3 sequence: CASGTLDEQYF. The CDR3 region has the DNA TGCGCCAGCGGTACCCTTGACGAGCAGTACTTC.

In DNA, the CDR3 is TGCAGTGCTAGCAACAGGGGGCTGTGGAACACTGAAGCTTTCTTT. It translates to CSASNRGLWNTEAFF. This chain uses TRBV20-1 with TRBJ1-1, with 9 bases lining up with TRBD1. Trimming took 3 bases from V and 1 from J; bases not matched to a gene: 6. This CDR3 comprises 15 residues. The V gene's germline CDR1 is DFQATT and CDR2 SNEGSKA (reference sequence).

The chain carries TRBV29-1 and TRBJ2-6; the D call may be TRBD1 or TRBD2 (6 bases each). The CDR3 is 15 amino acids. CDR1 is SQVTM and CDR2 is ANQGSEA in the germline V gene. The V end was cut by 5 bases, the J end by 1 base, with 12 bases between. CDR3 amino acids: CSVPEGGSGANVLTF. DNA for the CDR3: TGCAGCGTTCCCGAAGGGGGGTCTGGGGCCAACGTCCTGACTTTC. The full variable domain, rest sourced from reference TRBV29-1 and TRBJ2-6, is SAVISQKPSRDICQRGTSLTIQCQVDSQVTMMFWYRQQPGQSLTLIATANQGSEATYESGFVIDKFPISRPNLTFSTLTVSNMSPEDSSIYLCSVPEGGSGANVLTFGAGSRLTVL.

This clonotype was seen a handful of times. V and J are TRBV30 and TRBJ1-1; D is uncertain. V lost 2 bases, J lost 4 bases, and 8 bases lay in between. Germline lookup yields CDR1 GTSNPN and CDR2 SVGIG (reference sequence). There are 12 residues in the CDR3. The CDR3 nucleotides read TGTGCCTGGAGTACAGCGATCACTGAAGCTTTCTTT. It yields the protein CAWSTAITEAFF.